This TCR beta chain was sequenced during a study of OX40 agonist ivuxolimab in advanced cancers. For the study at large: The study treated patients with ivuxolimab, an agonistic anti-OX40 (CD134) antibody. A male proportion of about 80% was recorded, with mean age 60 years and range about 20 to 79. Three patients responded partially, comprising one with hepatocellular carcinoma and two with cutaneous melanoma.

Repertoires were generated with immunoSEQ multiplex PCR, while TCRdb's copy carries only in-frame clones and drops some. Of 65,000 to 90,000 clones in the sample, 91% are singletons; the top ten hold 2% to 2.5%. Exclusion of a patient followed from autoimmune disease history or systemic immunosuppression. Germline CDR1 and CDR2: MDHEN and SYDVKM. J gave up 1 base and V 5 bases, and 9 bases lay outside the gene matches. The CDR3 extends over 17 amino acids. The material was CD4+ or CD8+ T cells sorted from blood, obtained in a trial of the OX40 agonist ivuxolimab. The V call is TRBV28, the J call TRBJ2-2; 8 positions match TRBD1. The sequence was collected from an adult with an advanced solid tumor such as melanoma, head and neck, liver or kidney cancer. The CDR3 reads CASSPTPGTGNTGELFF. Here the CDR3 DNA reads TGTGCCAGCAGTCCTACCCCTGGGACAGGGAACACCGGGGAGCTGTTTTTT. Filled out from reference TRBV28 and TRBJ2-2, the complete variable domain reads DVKVTQSSRYLVKRTGEKVFLECVQDMDHENMFWYRQDPGLGLRLIYFSYDVKMKEKGDIPEGYSVSREKKERFSLILESASTNQTSMYLCASSPTPGTGNTGELFFGEGSRLTVL.